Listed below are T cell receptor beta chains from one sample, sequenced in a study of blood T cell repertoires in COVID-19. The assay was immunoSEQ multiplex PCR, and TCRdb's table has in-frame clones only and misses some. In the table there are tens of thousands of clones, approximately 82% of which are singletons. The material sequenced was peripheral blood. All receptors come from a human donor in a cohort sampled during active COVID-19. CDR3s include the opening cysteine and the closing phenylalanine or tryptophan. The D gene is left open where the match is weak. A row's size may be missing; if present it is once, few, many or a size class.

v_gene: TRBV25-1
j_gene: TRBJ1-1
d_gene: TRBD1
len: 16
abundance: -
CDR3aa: CASSEYGTGRIAEAFF
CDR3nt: TGTGCCAGCAGTGAATACGGGACAGGGAGAATCGCTGAAGCTTTCTTT

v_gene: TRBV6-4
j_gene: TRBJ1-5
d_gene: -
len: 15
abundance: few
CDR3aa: CASGGYQGSNQPQHF
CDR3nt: TGTGCCAGCGGGGGGTATCAAGGAAGCAATCAGCCCCAGCATTTT

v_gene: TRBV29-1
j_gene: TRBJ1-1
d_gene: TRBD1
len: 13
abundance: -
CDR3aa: CSDGQGYDTEAFF
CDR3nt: TGCAGCGACGGACAGGGTTATGACACTGAAGCTTTCTTT

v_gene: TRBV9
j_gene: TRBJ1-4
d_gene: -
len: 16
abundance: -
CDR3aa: CASSVQPGATNEKLFF
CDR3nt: TGTGCCAGCAGCGTCCAGCCAGGGGCAACTAATGAAAAACTGTTTTTT

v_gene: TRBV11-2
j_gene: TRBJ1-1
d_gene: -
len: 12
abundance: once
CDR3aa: CASSFQDTEAFF
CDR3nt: TGTGCCAGCAGCTTTCAGGACACTGAAGCTTTCTTT

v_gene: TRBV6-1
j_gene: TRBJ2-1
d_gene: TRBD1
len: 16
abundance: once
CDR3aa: CASSALDRGLYNEQFF
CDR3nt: TGTGCCAGCAGTGCCCTAGACAGGGGGCTTTACAATGAGCAGTTCTTC

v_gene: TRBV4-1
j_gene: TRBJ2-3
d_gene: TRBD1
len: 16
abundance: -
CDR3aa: CASSQATGVGTDTQYF
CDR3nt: TGCGCCAGCAGCCAAGCGACAGGGGTGGGCACAGATACGCAGTATTTT

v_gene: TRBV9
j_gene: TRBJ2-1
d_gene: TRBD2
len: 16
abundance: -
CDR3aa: CASSVTGTSMRNEQFF
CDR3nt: TGTGCCAGCAGCGTAACAGGGACTAGTATGAGAAATGAGCAGTTCTTC

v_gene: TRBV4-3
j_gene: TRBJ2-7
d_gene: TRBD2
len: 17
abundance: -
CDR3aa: CASSQDLITSGDYEQYF
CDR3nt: TGCGCCAGCAGCCAAGATCTTATAACTAGCGGGGATTACGAGCAGTACTTC

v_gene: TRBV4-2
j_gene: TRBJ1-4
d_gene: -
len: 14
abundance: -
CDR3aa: CASSPPQTNEKLFF
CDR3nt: TGTGCCAGCAGCCCCCCGCAGACTAATGAAAAACTGTTTTTT

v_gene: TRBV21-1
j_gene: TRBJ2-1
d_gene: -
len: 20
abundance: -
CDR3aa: CASSKAFGLAGGSSYNEQFF
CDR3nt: TGTGCCAGCAGCAAAGCCTTCGGACTAGCGGGGGGGAGCTCCTACAATGAGCAGTTCTTC

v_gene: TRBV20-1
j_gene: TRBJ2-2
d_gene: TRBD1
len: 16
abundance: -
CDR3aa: CSANEGRGLRTGELFF
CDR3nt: TGCAGTGCTAATGAAGGCAGGGGGTTGCGGACCGGGGAGCTGTTTTTT

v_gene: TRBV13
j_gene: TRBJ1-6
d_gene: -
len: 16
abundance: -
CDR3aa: CASSFGIGRVGSPLHF
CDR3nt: TGTGCCAGCAGCTTCGGGATAGGTAGGGTGGGTTCACCCCTCCACTTT

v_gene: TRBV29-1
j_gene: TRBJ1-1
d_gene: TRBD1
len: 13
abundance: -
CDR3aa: CSVEADRGTEAFF
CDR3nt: TGCAGCGTTGAAGCCGACAGGGGGACTGAAGCTTTCTTT

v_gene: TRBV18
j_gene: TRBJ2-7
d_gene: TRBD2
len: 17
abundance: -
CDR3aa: CASSPRSPGGYSYEQYF
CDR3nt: TGTGCCAGCTCACCTCGGAGCCCGGGAGGCTACTCCTACGAGCAGTACTTC

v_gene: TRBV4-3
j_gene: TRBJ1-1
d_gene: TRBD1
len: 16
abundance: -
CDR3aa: CASSLGQGLWITEAFF
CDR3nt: TGCGCCAGCAGCTTGGGACAGGGATTGTGGATCACTGAAGCTTTCTTT

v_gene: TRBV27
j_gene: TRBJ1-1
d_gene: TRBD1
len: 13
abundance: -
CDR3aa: CASRSTGGREAFF
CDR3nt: TGTGCCAGCAGATCGACAGGGGGCCGGGAAGCTTTCTTT

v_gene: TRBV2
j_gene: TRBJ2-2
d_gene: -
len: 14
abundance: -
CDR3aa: CASWRTPNTGELFF
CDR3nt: TGTGCCAGCTGGAGGACCCCGAACACCGGGGAGCTGTTTTTT

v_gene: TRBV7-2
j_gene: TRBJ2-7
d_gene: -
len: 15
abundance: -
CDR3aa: CASSFSRRAAYEQYF
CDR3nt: TGTGCCAGCAGCTTCTCCCGGCGGGCCGCCTACGAGCAGTACTTC

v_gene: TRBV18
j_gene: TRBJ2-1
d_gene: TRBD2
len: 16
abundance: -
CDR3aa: CASSPIAGMGGDEQFF
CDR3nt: TGTGCCAGCTCACCAATAGCGGGAATGGGGGGAGATGAGCAGTTCTTC

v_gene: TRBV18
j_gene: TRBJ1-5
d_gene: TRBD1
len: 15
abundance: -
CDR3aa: CASSVDRVGNQPQHF
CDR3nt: TGTGCCAGCTCCGTGGACAGGGTAGGCAATCAGCCCCAGCATTTT

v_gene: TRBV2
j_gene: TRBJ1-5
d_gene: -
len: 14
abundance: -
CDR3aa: CASSESGRDQPQHF
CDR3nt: TGTGCCAGCAGTGAATCAGGGCGCGATCAGCCCCAGCATTTT

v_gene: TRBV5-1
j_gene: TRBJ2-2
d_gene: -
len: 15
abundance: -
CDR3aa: CASRVGHRSTGELFF
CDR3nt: TGCGCCAGCAGGGTGGGACATAGATCCACCGGGGAGCTGTTTTTT

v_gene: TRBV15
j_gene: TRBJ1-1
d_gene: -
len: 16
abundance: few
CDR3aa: CATSRDSGRGNTEAFF
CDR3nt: TGTGCCACCAGCAGAGATTCAGGACGGGGGAACACTGAAGCTTTCTTT

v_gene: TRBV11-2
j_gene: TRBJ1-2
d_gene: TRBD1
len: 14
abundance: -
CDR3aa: CASSLGGQHYGYTF
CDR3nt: TGTGCCAGCAGCTTAGGGGGACAGCACTATGGCTACACCTTC

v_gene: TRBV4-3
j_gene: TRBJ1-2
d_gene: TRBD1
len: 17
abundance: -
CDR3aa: CASSQGQGTGINYGYTF
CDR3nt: TGCGCCAGCAGCCAAGGACAGGGCACAGGTATTAACTATGGCTACACCTTC

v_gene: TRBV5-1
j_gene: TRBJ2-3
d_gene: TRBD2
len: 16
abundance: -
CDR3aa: CASSPASGAMRDTQYF
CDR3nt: TGCGCCAGCAGCCCAGCTAGCGGGGCAATGAGAGATACGCAGTATTTT

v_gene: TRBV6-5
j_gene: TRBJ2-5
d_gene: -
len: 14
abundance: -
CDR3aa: CASSYGGARETQYF
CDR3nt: TGTGCCAGCAGTTACGGGGGGGCGCGGGAGACCCAGTACTTC

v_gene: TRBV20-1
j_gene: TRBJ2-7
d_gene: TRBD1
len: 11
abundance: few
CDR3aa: CSAGGRGEQYF
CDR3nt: TGCAGTGCCGGTGGCAGGGGGGAGCAGTACTTC